The 18 T cell receptor beta chains below were found in one sample sequenced in a study of identical twins. Using its own MiXCR run on the 5' RACE reads, TCRdb lists one record per CDR3 protein. The sample shows about 810,000 distinct CDR3 sequences, roughly an eighth of them seen only once. This sample was also put to use in a study of yellow fever vaccine responses in identical twins.

The specimen sequenced was PBMCs. The receptors were sampled from a woman in her late teens or twenties in good health.

The chain couples TRBV2 to TRBJ2-1; D is uncertain. The CDR3 spans 14 residues. Germline V gene lookup returns CDR1 SNHLY and CDR2 FYNNEI. The germline V and J ends were trimmed by 4 bases and 0 bases, with 7 bases remaining between them. The CDR3 loop reads CASSALYSYNEQFF. The CDR3 DNA reads as TGTGCCAGCAGTGCTTTATACTCCTACAATGAGCAGTTCTTC.

V gene TRBV7-8 combines with J gene TRBJ2-1, with D perhaps TRBD1 or TRBD2 (5 bases each). The V gene's germline CDR1 is SGHVS and CDR2 FQNEAQ. This CDR3 comprises 18 residues. V dropped 4 bases and J dropped 3 bases, with 22 bases sitting between them. CDR3 protein: CASSSLGVGSFYYNEQFF. The CDR3 region has the DNA TGTGCCAGCAGCTCCTTGGGGGTCGGGTCTTTTTACTACAATGAGCAGTTCTTC.

A few counts support this clonotype. The chain recombines TRBV29-1 with TRBJ2-1, with 9 bases fitting TRBD2. Looked up from germline, CDR1 is SQVTM and CDR2 is ANQGSEA. The CDR3 spans 17 residues. The junction had 10 bases not matched to a gene; V was cut back by 4 bases and J by 0 bases. The CDR3 region has the DNA TGCAGCGTTGGCGGGCTAGCGGGACCCAGCTCCTACAATGAGCAGTTCTTC. Translated: CSVGGLAGPSSYNEQFF.

The J gene is TRBJ2-7, the V gene TRBV20-1; D possibly corresponds to TRBD1 (6 bases). The CDR3 has 12 residues. CDR1 DFQATT and CDR2 SNEGSKA come from the germline V gene (reference sequence). Deletions cut 4 bases from V and 1 base from J, with 8 bases between. The CDR3 coding sequence is TGCAGTGCTACCGGACAGTCCTACGAGCAGTACGTC. Translation gives CSATGQSYEQYV.

This clonotype was detected only a few times. The chain combines TRBV15 with TRBJ2-3, with 10 bases that match TRBD2. Germline CDR1 LNHNV, CDR2 YYDKDF (reference sequence). Losses at the gene ends were 1 base for V and 8 bases for J; bases not matched to a gene: 9. The CDR3 is made up of 16 amino acids. The CDR3 nucleotides are TGTGCCACCAGCAGAGTCCCAGCGGGGGGGCCGGGTACGCAGTATTTT. Residues: CATSRVPAGGPGTQYF.

The sample holds a few counts of this clonotype. The rearrangement joins TRBV12-3 or TRBV12-4 to TRBJ1-2; D is perhaps TRBD1 (5 bases). This CDR3 region has 16 residues. V was pared by 5 bases and J by 3 bases, with 19 bases between. CDR3 sequence: CASSTQPVGGYYGYTF. In DNA form, the CDR3 reads TGTGCCAGCAGTACCCAGCCGGTGGGGGGTTACTATGGCTACACCTTC.

V usage is TRBV4-2 and J usage is TRBJ1-2, with D perhaps TRBD1 (5 bases). The germline V gene encodes CDR1 LGHNA and CDR2 YNFKEQ. Trimming shortened V by 4 bases and J by 5 bases, and 14 bases separated the two germline ends. The CDR3 runs to 14 residues. The CDR3 region is CASSPTGTEYGYTF. CDR3 in DNA: TGTGCCAGCAGCCCAACCGGGACGGAATATGGCTACACCTTC.

This clonotype was seen only a few times. This chain connects TRBV3-1 to TRBJ2-7; tentative D call: TRBD2 (7 bases). V lost 1 base, J lost 2 bases, and 15 bases lay in between. The CDR3 contains 16 residues. Germline CDR1 and CDR2: LGHDT and YNNKEL (reference sequence). DNA for the CDR3: TGTGCCAGCAGCCAAGTGGGGGGGCGCCCGACCTACGAGCAGTACTTC. Translating gives CASSQVGGRPTYEQYF.

The gene calls are TRBV9 and TRBJ2-1, with D possibly matching TRBD2 (5 bases). This CDR3 region has 13 residues. V gave up 4 bases and J gave up 6 bases, with 11 bases separating them. Germline V gives CDR1 SGDLS, CDR2 YYNGEE. The CDR3 loop is CASSPRTSNEQFF. The DNA for the CDR3 is TGTGCCAGCAGCCCCCGTACTAGCAATGAGCAGTTCTTC.

This clonotype was picked up a small number of times. The J gene is TRBJ2-7, the V gene TRBV2; D is undetermined. The germline V gene has CDR1 SNHLY and CDR2 FYNNEI. CDR3 size: 14 residues. The germline V and J ends were trimmed by 4 bases and 3 bases, with 13 bases remaining between them. CDR3 DNA: TGTGCCAGCAGTGTCAGGATAAGTTACTACGAGCAGTACTTC. As protein: CASSVRISYYEQYF.

The rearrangement uses TRBV10-2 and TRBJ2-1; 8 bases line up with TRBD2. V was pared by 3 bases and J by 2 bases, with 6 bases of the junction left unmatched. CDR1 WSHSY and CDR2 SAAADI come from the germline V gene. This CDR3 is 16 amino acids long. Written as DNA, the CDR3 is TGCGCCAGCAGTGACTATAGCGGGACTACCTACAATGAGCAGTTCTTC. Translated: CASSDYSGTTYNEQFF.

The gene calls are TRBV10-1 and TRBJ2-2; 9 nucleotides match TRBD2. This CDR3 is built from 19 residues. CDR1 is WNHNN and CDR2 is SYGVQD in the germline V gene (reference sequence). V trimming: 6 bases; J trimming: 0 bases; junction bases outside the gene matches: 14. The CDR3 DNA sequence: TGCGCCAGCAGACGACTATCCGAGCGGGGGGCCCCGAACACCGGGGAGCTGTTTTTT. Translated, it gives CASRRLSERGAPNTGELFF.

The rearrangement joins TRBV19 to TRBJ1-5; D is unresolved. The V gene's germline CDR1 is LNHDA and CDR2 SQIVND (reference sequence). V was shortened by 4 bases and J by 3 bases, with 7 bases between the two germline ends. The CDR3 is 13 residues long. The CDR3 reads CASSRATNQPQHF. CDR3 bases: TGTGCCAGTAGTAGGGCCACCAATCAGCCCCAGCATTTT.

The genes are TRBV28 and TRBJ1-1; possible D gene TRBD1, 6 bases. The CDR3 is made up of 13 amino acids. Trimming took 5 bases from V and 5 from J, leaving 12 bases between them. CDR1 MDHEN and CDR2 SYDVKM come from the germline V gene. The DNA for the CDR3 is TGTGCCAGCAGTACTGGGACACCGACTGAAGCTTTCTTT. Amino acids: CASSTGTPTEAFF. Drawing the rest from reference TRBV28 and TRBJ1-1, the complete variable domain is DVKVTQSSRYLVKRTGEKVFLECVQDMDHENMFWYRQDPGLGLRLIYFSYDVKMKEKGDIPEGYSVSREKKERFSLILESASTNQTSMYLCASSTGTPTEAFFGQGTRLTVV.

The rearrangement uses TRBV12-3 or TRBV12-4 and TRBJ2-4, with D uncertain. V was clipped by 0 bases and J by 6 bases, with 9 bases between them. This CDR3 spans 14 amino acids. The CDR3 DNA sequence: TGTGCCAGCAGTTTAGCGCGATTTAGAAACATTCAGTACTTC. Protein product: CASSLARFRNIQYF.

This clonotype was observed at least ten times. This chain joins TRBV12-3 or TRBV12-4 and TRBJ2-1, with 7 bases lining up with TRBD1. The CDR3 has 14 amino acids. V was pared by 3 bases and J by 4 bases, with 3 bases of the junction left unmatched. Here the CDR3 DNA reads TGTGCCAGCAGTTTGACAGGGACGTACAATGAGCAGTTCTTC. It specifies CASSLTGTYNEQFF.

The table lists this clonotype with a few counts. The junction differs from germline at one of its ends, possibly a read error. The chain couples TRBV29-1 to TRBJ2-7; a weak D match, TRBD2 (6 bases). This CDR3 has 11 residues. The germline CDR1 and CDR2 sequences are SQVTM and ANQGSEA. The CDR3, as DNA: TGCAGCGTTGAAGATCGGAGGGCTCCGGTTTTC. It is translated as CSVEDRRAPVF.

V gene TRBV20-1 combines with J gene TRBJ2-3; the D is unclear. The ends were cut back, 0 bases at V and 5 bases at J, with 15 bases in the middle. Germline V gene data show CDR1 as DFQATT and CDR2 as SNEGSKA (reference sequence). The CDR3 has 15 amino acids. This chain's CDR3 is CSARDWLEKKDTQYF. The CDR3 coding sequence is TGCAGTGCTAGAGATTGGCTAGAGAAGAAAGATACGCAGTATTTT.